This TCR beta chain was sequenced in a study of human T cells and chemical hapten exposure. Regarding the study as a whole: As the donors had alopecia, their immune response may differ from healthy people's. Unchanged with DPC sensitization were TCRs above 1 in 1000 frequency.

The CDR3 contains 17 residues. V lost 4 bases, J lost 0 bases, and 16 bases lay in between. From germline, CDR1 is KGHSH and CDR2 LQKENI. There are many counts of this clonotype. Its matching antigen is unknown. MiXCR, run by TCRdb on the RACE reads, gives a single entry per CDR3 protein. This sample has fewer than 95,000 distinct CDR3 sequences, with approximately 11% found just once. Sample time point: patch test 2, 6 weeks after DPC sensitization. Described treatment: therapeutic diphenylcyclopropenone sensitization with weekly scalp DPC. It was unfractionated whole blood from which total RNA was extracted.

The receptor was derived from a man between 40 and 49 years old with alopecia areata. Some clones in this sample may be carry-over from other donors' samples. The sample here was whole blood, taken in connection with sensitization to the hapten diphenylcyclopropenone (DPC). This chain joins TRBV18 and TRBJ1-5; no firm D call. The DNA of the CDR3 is TGTGCCAGCTCACGGAAAGCGAGTGGTAATAGCAATCAGCCCCAGCATTTT. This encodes CASSRKASGNSNQPQHF.